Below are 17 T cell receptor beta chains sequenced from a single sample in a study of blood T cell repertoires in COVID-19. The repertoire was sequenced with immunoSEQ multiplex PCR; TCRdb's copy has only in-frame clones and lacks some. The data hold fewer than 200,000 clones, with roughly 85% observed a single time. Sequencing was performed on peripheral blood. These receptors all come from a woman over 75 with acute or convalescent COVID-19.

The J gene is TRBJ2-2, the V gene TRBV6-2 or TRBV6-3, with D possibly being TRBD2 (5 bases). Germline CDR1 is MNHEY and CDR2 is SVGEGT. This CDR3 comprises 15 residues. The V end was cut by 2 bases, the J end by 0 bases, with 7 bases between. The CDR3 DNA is TGTGCCAGCAGTTACGCGACTACGAACACCGGGGAGCTGTTTTTT. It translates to CASSYATTNTGELFF.

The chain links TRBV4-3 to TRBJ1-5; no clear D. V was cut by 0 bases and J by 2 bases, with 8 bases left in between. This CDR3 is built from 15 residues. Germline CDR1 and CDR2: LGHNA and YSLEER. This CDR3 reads CASSQEWQGNQPQHF. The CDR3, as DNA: TGCGCCAGCAGCCAAGAGTGGCAGGGCAATCAGCCCCAGCATTTT.

CDR3 in DNA: TGCGCCAGCAGCCCCAATCCCGGGTCCTACGAGCAGTACTTC. Translation gives CASSPNPGSYEQYF. V usage is TRBV4-3 and J usage is TRBJ2-7; no definite D call. The V gene lost 4 bases and the J gene lost 1 base, with 11 bases spanning the gap. This CDR3 has 14 residues. Germline CDR1 LGHNA, CDR2 YSLEER.

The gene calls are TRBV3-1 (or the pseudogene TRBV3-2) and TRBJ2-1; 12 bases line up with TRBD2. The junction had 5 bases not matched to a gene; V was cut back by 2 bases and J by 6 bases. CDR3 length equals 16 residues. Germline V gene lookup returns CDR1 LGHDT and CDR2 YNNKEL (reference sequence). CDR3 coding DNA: TGTGCCAGCAGCCAATCCGGACTAGCGGGATTCAATGAGCAGTTCTTC. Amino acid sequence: CASSQSGLAGFNEQFF.

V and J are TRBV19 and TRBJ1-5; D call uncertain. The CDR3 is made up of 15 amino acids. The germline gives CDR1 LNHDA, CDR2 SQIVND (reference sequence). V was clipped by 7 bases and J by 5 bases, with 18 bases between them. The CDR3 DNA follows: TGTGCCAGTACCCTCATGGACTCAATGGATCAGCCCCAGCATTTT. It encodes CASTLMDSMDQPQHF.

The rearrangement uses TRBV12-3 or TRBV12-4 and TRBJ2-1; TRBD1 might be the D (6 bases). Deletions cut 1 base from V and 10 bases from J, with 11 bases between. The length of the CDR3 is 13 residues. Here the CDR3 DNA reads TGTGCCAGCAGTTTAGTTGAGGGGGTCGAGCAGTTCTTC. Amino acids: CASSLVEGVEQFF.

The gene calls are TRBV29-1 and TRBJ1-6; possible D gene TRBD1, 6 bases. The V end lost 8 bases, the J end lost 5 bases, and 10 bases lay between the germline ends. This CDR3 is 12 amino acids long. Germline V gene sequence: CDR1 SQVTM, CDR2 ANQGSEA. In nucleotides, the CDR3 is TGCAGCCCTCGGACAGATAATTCACCCCTCCACTTT. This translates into CSPRTDNSPLHF. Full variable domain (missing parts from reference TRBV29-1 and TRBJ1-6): SAVISQKPSRDICQRGTSLTIQCQVDSQVTMMFWYRQQPGQSLTLIATANQGSEATYESGFVIDKFPISRPNLTFSTLTVSNMSPEDSSIYLCSPRTDNSPLHFGNGTRLTVT.

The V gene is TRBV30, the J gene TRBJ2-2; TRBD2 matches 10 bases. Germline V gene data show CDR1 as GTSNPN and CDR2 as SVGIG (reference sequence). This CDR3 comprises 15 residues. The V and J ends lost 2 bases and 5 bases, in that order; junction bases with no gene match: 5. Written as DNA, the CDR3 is TGTGCCTGGAGTAGAGCGGGAGGGAGGACCGGGGAGCTGTTTTTT. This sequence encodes CAWSRAGGRTGELFF.

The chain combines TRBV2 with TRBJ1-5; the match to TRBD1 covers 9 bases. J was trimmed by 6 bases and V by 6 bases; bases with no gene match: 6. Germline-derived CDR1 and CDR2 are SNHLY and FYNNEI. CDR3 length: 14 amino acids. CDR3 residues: CASSDTGGGQPQHF. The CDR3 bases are TGTGCCAGCAGCGATACAGGGGGCGGTCAGCCCCAGCATTTT.

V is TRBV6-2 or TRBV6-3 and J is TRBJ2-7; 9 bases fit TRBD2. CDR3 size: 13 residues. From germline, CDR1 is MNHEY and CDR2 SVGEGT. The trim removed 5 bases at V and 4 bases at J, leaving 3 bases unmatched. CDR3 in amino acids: CASSRLAGYEQYF. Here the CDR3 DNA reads TGTGCCAGCAGTCGGCTAGCGGGGTACGAGCAGTACTTC.

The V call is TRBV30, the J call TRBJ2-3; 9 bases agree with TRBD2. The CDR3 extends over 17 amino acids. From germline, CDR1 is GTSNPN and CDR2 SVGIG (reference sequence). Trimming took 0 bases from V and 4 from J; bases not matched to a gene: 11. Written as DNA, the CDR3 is TGTGCCTGGAGTGTACCCGGAGCGGGGGGTAGGGCAGATACGCAGTATTTT. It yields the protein CAWSVPGAGGRADTQYF.

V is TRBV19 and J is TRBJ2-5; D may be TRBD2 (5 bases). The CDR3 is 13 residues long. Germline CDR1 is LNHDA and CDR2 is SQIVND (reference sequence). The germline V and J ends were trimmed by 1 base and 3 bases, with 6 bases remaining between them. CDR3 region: CASSIVGEETQYF. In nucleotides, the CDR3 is TGTGCCAGTAGTATAGTCGGGGAAGAGACCCAGTACTTC.

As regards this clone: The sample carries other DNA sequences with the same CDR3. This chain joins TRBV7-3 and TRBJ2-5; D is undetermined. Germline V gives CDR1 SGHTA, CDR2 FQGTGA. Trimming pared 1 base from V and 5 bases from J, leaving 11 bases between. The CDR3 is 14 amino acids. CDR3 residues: CASSLNPTRETQYF. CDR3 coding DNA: TGTGCCAGCAGCTTAAACCCCACCCGGGAGACCCAGTACTTC.

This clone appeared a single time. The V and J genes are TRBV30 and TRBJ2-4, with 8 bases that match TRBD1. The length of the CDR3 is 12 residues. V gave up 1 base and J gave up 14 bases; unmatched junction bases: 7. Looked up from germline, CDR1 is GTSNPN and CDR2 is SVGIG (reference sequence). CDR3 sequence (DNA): TGTGCCTGGAGTGACCTCCCGGGACAGGAGTACTTC. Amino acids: CAWSDLPGQEYF.

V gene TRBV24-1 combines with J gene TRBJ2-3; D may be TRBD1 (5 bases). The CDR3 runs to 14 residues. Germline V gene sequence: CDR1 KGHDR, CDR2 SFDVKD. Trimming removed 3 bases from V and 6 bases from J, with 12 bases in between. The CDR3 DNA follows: TGTGCCACCAGTGATAATACAGGTGGGGATACGCAGTATTTT. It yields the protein CATSDNTGGDTQYF.

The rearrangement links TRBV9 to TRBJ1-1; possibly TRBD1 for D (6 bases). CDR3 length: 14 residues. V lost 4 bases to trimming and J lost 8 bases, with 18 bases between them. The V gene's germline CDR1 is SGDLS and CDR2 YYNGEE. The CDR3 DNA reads TGTGCCAGCAGCTTCACCCCCTCCGGGACAGAAGCTTTCTTT. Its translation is CASSFTPSGTEAFF.

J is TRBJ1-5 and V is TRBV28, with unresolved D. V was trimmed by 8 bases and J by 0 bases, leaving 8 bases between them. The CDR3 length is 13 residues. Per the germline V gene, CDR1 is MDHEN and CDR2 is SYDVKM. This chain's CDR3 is CASRDYSNQPQHF. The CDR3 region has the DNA TGTGCCAGCCGGGATTATAGCAATCAGCCCCAGCATTTT.